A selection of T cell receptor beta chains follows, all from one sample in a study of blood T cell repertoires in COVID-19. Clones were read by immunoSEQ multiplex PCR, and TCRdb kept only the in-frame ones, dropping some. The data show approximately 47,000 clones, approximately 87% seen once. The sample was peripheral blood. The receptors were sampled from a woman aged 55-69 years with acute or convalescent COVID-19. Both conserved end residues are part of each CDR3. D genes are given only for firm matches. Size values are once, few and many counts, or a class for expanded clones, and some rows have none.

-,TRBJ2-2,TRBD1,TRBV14,TGTGCCAGCAGCCACGGGACAGCTCTTGGGGAGCTGTTTTTT,CASSHGTALGELFF
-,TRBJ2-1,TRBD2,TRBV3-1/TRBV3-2,TGTGCCAGCAGCCCCTCGTTAGTAGCGGGAGGGCCTCGCTACAATGAGCAGTTCTTC,CASSPSLVAGGPRYNEQFF
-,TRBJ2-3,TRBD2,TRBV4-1,TGCGCCAGCAGCCTGGGACTAGCGGACACAGATACGCAGTATTTT,CASSLGLADTDTQYF
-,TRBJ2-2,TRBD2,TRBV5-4,TGTGCCAGCAGCCTATCCCTTAGCGGGAGAGGACGCACCGGGGAGCTGTTTTTT,CASSLSLSGRGRTGELFF
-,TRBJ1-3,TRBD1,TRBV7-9,TGTGCCAGCATTAAAACTGCCCAGGGGGCCGCTGGAAACACCATATATTTT,CASIKTAQGAAGNTIYF
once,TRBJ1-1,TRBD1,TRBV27,TGTGCCAGCAGTAGGACAGGGGCTTCCACTGAAGCTTTCTTT,CASSRTGASTEAFF
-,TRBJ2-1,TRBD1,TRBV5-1,TGCGCCAGCTCAGGATGGACAGGGCAGGTGAGGGATGAGCAGTTCTTC,CASSGWTGQVRDEQFF
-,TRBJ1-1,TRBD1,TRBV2,TGTGCCAGCAGTGAAGTGACAGGGGTAACTGAAGCTTTCTTT,CASSEVTGVTEAFF
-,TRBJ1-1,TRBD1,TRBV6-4,TGTGCCAGCAGTCCAGGGGGCAACACTGAAGCTTTCTTT,CASSPGGNTEAFF
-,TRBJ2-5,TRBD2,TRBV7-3,TGTGCCAGCAGCCAGAGCGGGGGGGCGCTTGAGACCCAGTACTTC,CASSQSGGALETQYF
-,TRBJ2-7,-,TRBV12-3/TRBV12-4,TGTGCCAGCAACCTAGACTCCTACGAGCAGTACTTC,CASNLDSYEQYF
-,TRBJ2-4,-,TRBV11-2,TGTGCCAGCAGCTTAACGTCGGGTTTGGACATTCAGTACTTC,CASSLTSGLDIQYF
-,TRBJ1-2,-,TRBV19,TGTGCCAGTAGTAAGGGGGGGCCCGGCTACACCTTC,CASSKGGPGYTF
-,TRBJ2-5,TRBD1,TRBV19,TGTGCCAGTAGCGATACAGGGGGAGGAGAGACCCAGTACTTC,CASSDTGGGETQYF
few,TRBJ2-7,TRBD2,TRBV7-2,TGTGCCAGCAGCTTGACTAGCGACTACGAGCAGTACTTC,CASSLTSDYEQYF
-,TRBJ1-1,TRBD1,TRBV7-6,TGTGCCAGCAGCTTTTCCCCGGGACAGGGCCGAGTCTTGAACACTGAAGCTTTCTTT,CASSFSPGQGRVLNTEAFF
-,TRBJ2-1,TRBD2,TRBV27,TGTGCCAGCAGTGCACTAGCGGGAAGCCTCAATGAGCAGTTCTTC,CASSALAGSLNEQFF
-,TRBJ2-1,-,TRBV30,TGTGCCTGGAGTGTAAGGGGGATCAGAAAGAATGAGCAGTTCTTC,CAWSVRGIRKNEQFF
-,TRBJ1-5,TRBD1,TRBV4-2,TGTGCCAGCAGCCAAGATTGGGACAGGGACGGTCAGCCCCAGCATTTT,CASSQDWDRDGQPQHF
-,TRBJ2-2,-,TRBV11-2,TGTGCCACCAACGGGGTGCGTTCCGGCTCCGGGGAGCTGTTTTTT,CATNGVRSGSGELFF
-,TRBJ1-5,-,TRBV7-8,TGTGCCAGCAGCCCGACGGAGGTTAATCAGCCCCAGCATTTT,CASSPTEVNQPQHF
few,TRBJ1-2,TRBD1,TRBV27,TGTGCCAGCGGGGTCGGGACAGGGTGGGGTGGCTACACCTTC,CASGVGTGWGGYTF
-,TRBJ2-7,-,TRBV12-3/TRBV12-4,TGTGCCAGCAGTTTCCTCGCCGGCTACGAGCAGTACTTC,CASSFLAGYEQYF